This TCR beta chain comes out of a study of memory CD4+ T cells and cytomegalovirus serostatus. Background on the study: Healthy Belgian adult donors included under ten CMV-positive and some 23 CMV-negative people.

The V gene lost 5 bases and the J gene lost 5 bases, with 12 bases spanning the gap. The CDR3 length is 13 residues. The germline CDR1 and CDR2 sequences are SGHAT and FQNNGV. Findings and caveats of the study: About 40% of the roughly 160 known CMV-associated TCRbeta sequences appeared in CD4+ memory.

Single viable CD3+CD4+CD8-CD45RO+ cells were sorted as the memory CD4+ T cells. Positive selection with CD4 microbeads enriched total CD4+ T cells. Authors' methods: After removing out-of-frame reads, 2.3 million or so distinct TCRbeta sequences remained. This table comes from immunoSEQ multiplex PCR, and its TCRdb copy is limited to in-frame clones, with some not included. That table supplies the V and J calls and clone size; D and trimming were determined from the DNA. The sample holds tens of thousands of clones, approximately 78% seen once. Comment on this clone: The antigen remains unidentified.

This receptor was obtained from an adult in good health and CMV-seronegative. The chain recombines TRBV11-2 with TRBJ2-5; weak D call: TRBD1 (6 bases). The source material was memory CD4+ T cells from blood. DNA for the CDR3: TGTGCCAGCAGCCCCCGTCAGGGGGAGACCCAGTACTTC. Translated: CASSPRQGETQYF.